The rows below give T cell receptor beta chains drawn from one sample of a study of cytomegalovirus exposure and HLA in healthy donors. The method was immunoSEQ multiplex PCR; TCRdb's version includes in-frame clones alone and lacks a portion of them. The top ten clones hold 1% of a sample with under 200,000 clones, about four fifths of them seen once. The sample comprised PBMCs. These receptors came from a woman aged 50 to 60 in good health and CMV-seropositive. Each CDR3 is given without its conserved first and last residue. Fields, in order: J gene, V gene, clone size, CDR3 protein. Rows give clone size only sometimes, using once, few, many, or a class for an expanded clone.

j_gene: TRBJ2-2
v_gene: TRBV15
abundance: -
CDR3aa: ATSRVPTGNTGELF

j_gene: TRBJ1-1
v_gene: TRBV18
abundance: once
CDR3aa: ASSPRDRGVTEAF

j_gene: TRBJ1-2
v_gene: TRBV28
abundance: -
CDR3aa: ADSPGGANYGYT

j_gene: TRBJ1-1
v_gene: TRBV19
abundance: -
CDR3aa: ASSIAMNTEAF

j_gene: TRBJ1-2
v_gene: TRBV15
abundance: -
CDR3aa: ATSRPLGTVSNYGYT

j_gene: TRBJ2-1
v_gene: TRBV12-5
abundance: -
CDR3aa: ASGFGTGGGNEQF

j_gene: TRBJ1-4
v_gene: TRBV18
abundance: -
CDR3aa: ASSPATNEKLF

j_gene: TRBJ2-7
v_gene: TRBV4-2
abundance: once
CDR3aa: ASSQDWGSYEQY

j_gene: TRBJ1-1
v_gene: TRBV28
abundance: -
CDR3aa: ASSLPGTQNTEAF

j_gene: TRBJ2-7
v_gene: TRBV5-1
abundance: -
CDR3aa: ASSFTGQKYEQY

j_gene: TRBJ1-5
v_gene: TRBV6-1
abundance: few
CDR3aa: ASSVRQGSQPQH

j_gene: TRBJ2-7
v_gene: TRBV20-1
abundance: -
CDR3aa: SAKAGREQY

j_gene: TRBJ1-5
v_gene: TRBV19
abundance: -
CDR3aa: ASSILNQPQH

j_gene: TRBJ1-2
v_gene: TRBV15
abundance: -
CDR3aa: ATSRVTGQGGYGYT

j_gene: TRBJ2-5
v_gene: TRBV7-9
abundance: -
CDR3aa: ASSSQETQY

j_gene: TRBJ2-1
v_gene: TRBV20-1
abundance: -
CDR3aa: SAREIVEQF

j_gene: TRBJ1-3
v_gene: TRBV6-1
abundance: -
CDR3aa: ASSEIETGNTIY

j_gene: -
v_gene: TRBV9
abundance: -
CDR3aa: ASSVGLGGVAGAHEQY

j_gene: TRBJ1-3
v_gene: TRBV5-6
abundance: -
CDR3aa: ASSHWTGGNTIY

j_gene: TRBJ2-5
v_gene: TRBV5-1
abundance: -
CDR3aa: ASSLIEGMETQY

j_gene: TRBJ1-5
v_gene: TRBV15
abundance: once
CDR3aa: TTSRAYQPQH

j_gene: TRBJ1-2
v_gene: TRBV11-1
abundance: -
CDR3aa: ASRSTGTMEDGYT